What follows is one TCR beta chain and its context. Its target is unknown. This cohort consisted of healthy bone marrow donors. The PCR ran on 60 Vbeta and 13 Jbeta primers. The data were produced by immunoSEQ multiplex PCR, yet TCRdb's version contains in-frame clones alone and is incomplete. Among about 50,000 clones listed, over 60% were seen once. The data derive from a study of cytomegalovirus exposure and HLA in healthy donors. The wider study: There were about 86 million unique TCRs (from HLA-typed donors) in an early data release. General observations from the study: What a later analysis reportedly showed was that an Asian-associated ancestry cluster had fewer N-insertions than the roughly 700-donor mean. Across donors, presence/absence analyses took sequencing depth to be roughly uniform.

CDR1 MNHEY and CDR2 SVGAGI come from the germline V gene. This CDR3 comprises 14 residues. Trimming removed 8 bases from V and 3 bases from J; junction bases left unmatched: 9. The chain employs TRBV6-5 and TRBJ2-7; 8 bases map to TRBD1. The specimen was PBMCs. The clonotype was recovered from a woman aged 40 to 50 in good health and CMV-seropositive. For the CDR3, the DNA is TGTGCCAGCGGGGGGACAGGCCAAGGCTACGAGCAGTACTTC. Translation: CASGGTGQGYEQYF.